The next 23 T cell receptor beta chains were all read from a single sample in a study of regulatory T cells in long-lasting Graves disease. Time point indicated: newly diagnosed GD, antithyroid drugs for less than 3 months. The TCR library used RNA extracted from PBMCs. The authors built TCR beta libraries using iRepertoire HTBI primers and Arm-PCR of CDR3 regions. TCRdb reprocessed the multiplex PCR reads with MiXCR, giving one entry per CDR3 protein. This sample has approximately 540,000 distinct CDR3 sequences, with about 12% found just once. These same data were also listed under a study on T cells in Graves' hyperthyroidism and ophthalmopathy.

Sequencing was performed on peripheral blood mononuclear cells (PBMCs), taken at new diagnosis, from a patient treated with antithyroid drugs. These receptors were collected from a woman in her 30s with Graves disease.

This chain joins TRBV4-2 and TRBJ1-2; tentatively, D is TRBD1 (6 bases). The V gene lost 1 base and the J gene lost 2 bases, with 17 bases spanning the gap. Germline V lookup: CDR1 LGHNA, CDR2 YNFKEQ. The CDR3 covers 17 residues. The CDR3 sequence: CASSQAAPGTSNYGYTF. Here the CDR3 DNA reads TGTGCCAGCAGCCAAGCAGCACCCGGGACATCAAACTATGGCTACACCTTC.

The table lists this clonotype with a few counts. The junction departs from the called germline gene at one end, perhaps through a read error. The chain combines TRBV12-3 or TRBV12-4 with TRBJ2-1; D unresolved. CDR3 length equals 16 residues. The CDR3 is CASSLYVRGPVNEQLF. The CDR3 nucleotides are TGTGCCAGCAGTTTATACGTTAGAGGTCCCGTTAATGAGCAGCTCTTC.

This clonotype was seen ten or more times. The V and J genes are TRBV2 and TRBJ2-2; no clear D. There are 15 residues in the CDR3. V was clipped by 5 bases and J by 3 bases, with 13 bases between them. The germline gives CDR1 SNHLY, CDR2 FYNNEI. The CDR3 here is CASSPWFSDTGELFF. For the CDR3, the DNA is TGTGCCAGCAGTCCTTGGTTTAGTGACACCGGGGAGCTGTTTTTT.

V usage is TRBV19 and J usage is TRBJ1-1, with TRBD1 matching over 8 bases. The CDR3 totals 16 residues. Looked up from germline, CDR1 is LNHDA and CDR2 is SQIVND (reference sequence). V trimming: 5 bases; J trimming: 6 bases; junction bases outside the gene matches: 14. The CDR3 DNA is TGTGCCAGTAGTCGGCAGGGGGCTGCGAACAAGGCTGAAGCTTTCTTT. This gives the protein CASSRQGAANKAEAFF.

V and J are TRBV11-3 and TRBJ2-1, with unresolved D. CDR1 is SGHNT and CDR2 is YENEEA in the germline V gene. Trimming shortened V by 4 bases and J by 9 bases, and 16 bases separated the two germline ends. This CDR3 spans 14 amino acids. The CDR3 DNA is TGTGCCAGCAGCTACGCGATCGGGTATGGTGAGCAGTTCTTC. Amino acids: CASSYAIGYGEQFF.

This clonotype was detected ten times or more. The V gene is TRBV6-2 or TRBV6-3, the J gene TRBJ2-1; perhaps TRBD1 as D (5 bases). Deletions cut 5 bases from V and 7 bases from J, with 18 bases between. Germline assignment: CDR1 MNHEY and CDR2 SVGEGT. This CDR3 comprises 15 residues. The CDR3 here is CASSGASRGLNEQFF. CDR3 coding DNA: TGTGCCAGCAGTGGGGCTTCTCGCGGTTTGAATGAGCAGTTCTTC.

The V call is TRBV6-1, the J call TRBJ2-3, with 8 bases that match TRBD2. The CDR3 spans 16 residues. Germline assignment: CDR1 MNHNS and CDR2 SASEGT. Losses at the gene ends were 8 bases for V and 2 bases for J; bases not matched to a gene: 12. The DNA for the CDR3 is TGTGCCAGCGGGATCCGCCGCGGGAGGTACACAGATACGCAGTATTTT. Its protein product is CASGIRRGRYTDTQYF.

Only a few counts were recorded for this clonotype. This sequence joins TRBV27 and TRBJ2-1; 8 bases are a match to TRBD2. The J segment lost 0 bases and the V segment lost 4 bases, leaving 8 bases of the junction unmatched. This CDR3 spans 17 amino acids. Germline V gene data show CDR1 as MNHEY and CDR2 as SMNVEV (reference sequence). As DNA, the CDR3 is TGTGCCAGCAGTTCCGTCGGCGGGAGGCTCTCCTACAATGAGCAGTTCTTC. As protein: CASSSVGGRLSYNEQFF.

This clonotype was seen at least ten times. CDR3 loop: CASSSPRRDRGQETQYF. CDR3 sequence (DNA): TGTGCCAGCAGCTCCCCCCGCCGGGACAGGGGGCAAGAGACCCAGTACTTC. The chain carries TRBV7-9 and TRBJ2-5; 11 bases are shared with TRBD1. With 4 bases clipped from V and 2 bases from J, the junction kept 9 bases outside the gene matches. The CDR3 loop spans 17 amino acids. The germline V gene encodes CDR1 SEHNR and CDR2 FQNEAQ (reference sequence).

The chain joins TRBV6-2 or TRBV6-3 to TRBJ2-3; D gene ambiguous. The CDR3 length is 14 residues. The V end lost 5 bases, the J end lost 2 bases, and 11 bases lay between the germline ends. CDR1 and CDR2 from the germline V gene are MNHEY and SVGEGT. CDR3 coding DNA: TGTGCCAGCAGTGAAGGGCATTTCACAGATACGCAGTATTTT. Its translation: CASSEGHFTDTQYF.

This clonotype showed up many times. The chain employs TRBV9 and TRBJ2-3, with 7 positions matching TRBD1. J was trimmed by 3 bases and V by 4 bases; bases with no gene match: 8. CDR3 size: 15 residues. Germline CDR1 SGDLS, CDR2 YYNGEE. The CDR3 sequence: CASSWGQILTDTQYF. In nucleotides, the CDR3 is TGTGCCAGCAGCTGGGGACAGATACTAACAGATACGCAGTATTTT.

This clonotype was seen ten or more times. The chain recombines TRBV6-1 with TRBJ1-1; D call uncertain. CDR1 is MNHNS, CDR2 SASEGT, per germline. The CDR3 totals 14 residues. With 7 bases removed from V and 3 bases from J, the gap between germline ends came to 15 bases. This CDR3 reads CASKEEGRDTEAFF. The CDR3 DNA is TGTGCCAGCAAAGAGGAAGGGAGGGACACTGAAGCTTTCTTT.

This clonotype has ten or more counts. The chain links TRBV30 to TRBJ1-2; D not resolved. V dropped 0 bases and J dropped 4 bases, with 9 bases sitting between them. The germline gives CDR1 GTSNPN, CDR2 SVGIG (reference sequence). This CDR3 has 13 residues. The CDR3 DNA reads TGTGCCTGGAGTGTATCCAGAAGCTATGGCTACACCTTC. Its protein product is CAWSVSRSYGYTF.

The chain combines TRBV12-3 or TRBV12-4 with TRBJ2-7; D may be TRBD2 (6 bases). This CDR3 region has 14 residues. V lost 7 bases and J 6 bases, leaving 19 bases between the germline ends. The CDR3 loop is CASTAVAGTGEQYF. CDR3 sequence (DNA): TGTGCCAGCACCGCCGTGGCGGGGACTGGCGAGCAGTACTTC.

This clonotype was counted many times. The rearrangement joins TRBV29-1 to TRBJ1-1, with D possibly being TRBD1 (6 bases). V was trimmed by 1 base and J by 0 bases, leaving 15 bases between them. CDR3 length: 16 residues. The germline V gene encodes CDR1 SQVTM and CDR2 ANQGSEA. CDR3 bases: TGCAGCGTTGAAGGGGCAGCGGGACACATGAACACTGAAGCTTTCTTT. Translation: CSVEGAAGHMNTEAFF.

This clonotype was recorded many times. V and J are TRBV9 and TRBJ1-1; D call uncertain. There are 16 residues in the CDR3. Germline V gene data show CDR1 as SGDLS and CDR2 as YYNGEE. V was trimmed by 0 bases and J by 1 base, leaving 13 bases between them. CDR3 DNA sequence: TGTGCCAGCAGCGTAGGTCCAGGAGAGGAGAACACTGAAGCTTTCTTT. Protein: CASSVGPGEENTEAFF.

Notes on this clonotype: A read error may be the cause here, since a much bigger clone is one base away. The conserved closing phenylalanine or tryptophan is absent in this CDR3, likely reflecting a read error. The chain uses TRBV19 and TRBJ2-1, with D possibly matching TRBD1 (5 bases). This CDR3 spans 15 amino acids. The V and J ends lost 1 base and 2 bases respectively, with 9 bases between them. Germline V gene lookup returns CDR1 LNHDA and CDR2 SQIVND (reference sequence). The CDR3: CASSIAAGPYNEQFL. The DNA for the CDR3 is TGTGCCAGTAGTATAGCGGCAGGGCCCTACAATGAGCAGTTCCTC.

The CDR3 region is CASSGTSGSWYEQYF. DNA of the CDR3: TGTGCCAGCAGTGGGACTAGCGGGAGTTGGTACGAGCAGTACTTC. The chain joins TRBV2 to TRBJ2-7, with 13 positions matching TRBD2. The CDR3 is made up of 15 amino acids. The V segment lost 4 bases and the J segment 4 bases; nucleotides outside the gene matches: 4. CDR1 SNHLY and CDR2 FYNNEI come from the germline V gene.

This clonotype has a handful of counts. This sequence joins TRBV6-2 or TRBV6-3 and TRBJ1-2; D ambiguous. The CDR3 totals 15 residues. Germline CDR1 reads MNHEY; CDR2 reads SVGEGT. Trimming removed 5 bases from V and 4 bases from J, with 17 bases in between. DNA for the CDR3: TGTGCCAGCAGTGAATGGTCCGGTGGCAGCTATGGCTACACCTTC. Its protein product is CASSEWSGGSYGYTF.

The J gene is TRBJ1-2, the V gene TRBV4-3; D unclear. Between the trimmed V and J ends, which lost 1 base and 5 bases, there was a span of 8 bases. Per the germline V gene, CDR1 is LGHNA and CDR2 is YSLEER. CDR3 length equals 13 residues. The CDR3 DNA reads as TGCGCCAGCAGCCAAGTTTCGGGGTATGGCTACACCTTC. It specifies CASSQVSGYGYTF.

The chain has TRBV20-1 and TRBJ2-7; D not resolved. Germline V gene sequence: CDR1 DFQATT, CDR2 SNEGSKA (reference sequence). V lost 2 bases and J lost 3, with 14 bases in between. The CDR3 has 14 residues. CDR3 DNA: TGCAGTGCTAGATGGGAAGGGCGAGGCTACGAGCAGTACTTC. It encodes CSARWEGRGYEQYF.

The sample holds many counts of this clonotype. This chain links TRBV6-1 with TRBJ1-1; 12 positions match TRBD1. CDR3 length: 16 amino acids. Trimming cost V 5 bases and J 2 bases; bases outside gene matches: 6. Germline V lookup: CDR1 MNHNS, CDR2 SASEGT. CDR3 sequence reads: CASSPGTGGHNTEAFF. The CDR3 nucleotides are TGTGCCAGCAGTCCCGGGACAGGGGGCCACAACACTGAAGCTTTCTTT.

This clonotype was recorded at least ten times. This rearrangement joins TRBV3-1 to TRBJ2-7; D uncertain. The CDR3 sequence is 13 residues long. The ends were cut back, 5 bases at V and 4 bases at J, with 12 bases in the middle. Germline V gene sequence: CDR1 LGHDT, CDR2 YNNKEL (reference sequence). The CDR3 DNA sequence: TGTGCCAGCAGCTCAGGCGTGGATTACGAGCAGTACTTC. This gives the protein CASSSGVDYEQYF.